These 26 T cell receptor beta chains came from one sample sequenced in a study of blood T cells in healthy people across ages. PCR was performed a second time for roughly 6 to 12 cycles using a sample-barcoded 5' primer and a J-beta primer mix. TCRdb called the 5' RACE reads again in MiXCR, with one record for every CDR3 protein. The data hold some 800,000 distinct CDR3 sequences, with around a quarter observed a single time. The sample was also linked to a second study, of T cells of mothers and their children.

The sequencing sample was made of blood. Receptors originate from a boy under 18 in good health.

The table lists this clonotype with a count of one. J is TRBJ2-1 and V is TRBV7-2, with TRBD1 matching 8 bases. TRBJ2-7 matches the DNA end more closely, so the J call is doubtful. The germline CDR1 and CDR2 sequences are SGHTA and FQGNSA. This CDR3 spans 13 amino acids. CDR3: CASSYDRGHEQYF. CDR3 bases: TGTGCCAGCAGCTACGACAGGGGCCATGAGCAGTACTTC.

The chain joins TRBV7-2 to TRBJ2-1; 10 positions agree with TRBD2. V was pared by 3 bases and J by 4 bases, with 15 bases of the junction left unmatched. The CDR3 is 19 residues long. The germline V gene has CDR1 SGHTA and CDR2 FQGNSA. The CDR3 DNA sequence: TGTGCCAGCAGCTTTCTGTCCCCGCCTAGCGGGGGCCAGTACAATGAGCAGTTCTTC. Protein product: CASSFLSPPSGGQYNEQFF.

The CDR3: CATSTAPGGSGTYFADTEAFF. The CDR3 DNA sequence: TGTGCCACCAGCACAGCTCCAGGTGGATCCGGGACTTACTTCGCGGACACTGAAGCTTTCTTT. V gene TRBV15 combines with J gene TRBJ1-1; tentatively, D is TRBD1 (5 bases). The CDR3 length is 21 residues. Germline CDR1 reads LNHNV; CDR2 reads YYDKDF (reference sequence). V shed 4 bases and J shed 3 bases, with 33 bases lying between them.

CDR3 protein: CASSSTVPPYEQYF. In nucleotides, the CDR3 is TGTGCCAGCAGTTCTACAGTCCCACCTTACGAGCAGTACTTC. The gene calls are TRBV6-5 and TRBJ2-7; D remains unclear. In germline, CDR1 is MNHEY, CDR2 SVGAGI. This CDR3 region has 14 residues. V lost 4 bases and J lost 4, with 14 bases in between.

This clonotype was seen once. The chain carries TRBV4-1 and TRBJ2-7; D ambiguous. The CDR3 runs to 14 residues. Trimming cost V 0 bases and J 3 bases, with 9 bases left between them. Germline V lookup: CDR1 MGHRA, CDR2 YSYEKL. The chain's CDR3 is CASSQEVGYYEQYF. The CDR3 DNA follows: TGCGCCAGCAGCCAAGAGGTTGGTTACTACGAGCAGTACTTC.

Remarks on this clonotype: Mismatch with germline at one junction end may stem from a read error. The genes are TRBV6-5 and TRBJ1-2; perhaps TRBD1 as D (5 bases). This CDR3 is built from 12 residues. The germline gives CDR1 MNHEY, CDR2 SVGAGI. This chain's CDR3 is CASRQVDYGYTF. DNA of the CDR3: TGTGCCAGCAGACAGGTAGACTATGGCTACACTTTC.

In its sample, this clonotype was seen a few times. This chain connects TRBV9 to TRBJ2-7, with 10 positions matching TRBD2. The J call is in doubt because the DNA end fits TRBJ2-1 better. Looked up from germline, CDR1 is SGDLS and CDR2 is YYNGEE. The CDR3 runs 15 residues. The CDR3 DNA reads TGTGCCAGCAGCGTAGTCCCTAGCGGGGGTGGCGAGCAGTTCTTC. Its translation: CASSVVPSGGGEQFF.

The V call is TRBV20-1, the J call TRBJ2-5; tentatively, D is TRBD2 (6 bases). CDR3 length: 13 residues. Germline CDR1 is DFQATT and CDR2 is SNEGSKA (reference sequence). The V end lost 6 bases, the J end lost 5 bases, and 16 bases lay between the germline ends. The CDR3 spells CSAGPEGRETQYF. The CDR3 bases are TGCAGTGCAGGGCCGGAGGGGCGGGAGACCCAGTACTTC.

The chain uses TRBV12-3 or TRBV12-4 and TRBJ1-3; D is ambiguous. This CDR3 comprises 14 residues. V lost 2 bases and J 3 bases, leaving 8 bases between the germline ends. CDR3 sequence (DNA): TGTGCCAGCAGTTTAAATGTGGTTGGAAACACCATATATTTT. It encodes CASSLNVVGNTIYF.

V and J are TRBV5-8 and TRBJ2-1; D perhaps matches TRBD1 (6 bases). The germline V and J ends were trimmed by 2 bases and 4 bases, with 13 bases remaining between them. The CDR3 runs 15 residues. Germline CDR1 is SGHTS and CDR2 is YDEGEE. The CDR3 nucleotides are TGTGCCAGCAGCTTCAGGGGATCCCTTTACAATGAGCAGTTCTTC. Amino acids: CASSFRGSLYNEQFF.

This clonotype was seen a handful of times. V usage is TRBV29-1 and J usage is TRBJ2-5; D ambiguous. Trimming pared 4 bases from V and 0 bases from J, leaving 6 bases between. This CDR3 comprises 12 residues. Per the germline V gene, CDR1 is SQVTM and CDR2 is ANQGSEA. For the CDR3, the DNA is TGCAGCGTTGTGGCGTACCAAGAGACCCAGTACTTC. It translates to CSVVAYQETQYF.

This clonotype has a handful of counts. CDR3 in amino acids: CATSGMDRVHNEQFF. CDR3 bases: TGTGCCACCAGTGGCATGGACAGGGTACACAATGAGCAGTTCTTC. The chain carries TRBV24-1 and TRBJ2-1; 8 bases line up with TRBD1. The CDR3 runs 15 residues. Germline trimming cut 5 bases from V and 5 bases from J; bases unmatched to any gene: 7. Germline assignment: CDR1 KGHDR and CDR2 SFDVKD.

This rearrangement joins TRBV11-2 to TRBJ1-4; 9 nucleotides agree with TRBD1. This CDR3 comprises 15 residues. Germline values: CDR1 SGHAT, CDR2 FQNNGV. Trimming took 5 bases from V and 6 from J; bases not matched to a gene: 7. CDR3 amino acids: CASSLPGQGYEKLFF. The DNA of the CDR3 is TGTGCCAGCAGCCTGCCGGGACAGGGATATGAAAAACTGTTTTTT.

The chain has TRBV6-2 or TRBV6-3 and TRBJ2-7, with TRBD2 matching 9 bases. Losses at the gene ends were 5 bases for V and 4 bases for J; bases not matched to a gene: 6. This CDR3 spans 14 amino acids. The germline V gene has CDR1 MNHEY and CDR2 SVGEGT. The DNA for the CDR3 is TGTGCCAGCAGTACACTAGCGGGTGGTTACGAGCAGTACTTC. Translation: CASSTLAGGYEQYF.

V and J are TRBV27 and TRBJ1-5, with TRBD1 as a possible D gene (5 bases). V dropped 3 bases and J dropped 0 bases, with 9 bases sitting between them. CDR3 length: 15 amino acids. Germline values: CDR1 MNHEY, CDR2 SMNVEV (reference sequence). The CDR3 sequence is CASSLVGVSNQPQHF. CDR3 sequence (DNA): TGTGCCAGCAGTTTGGTGGGGGTTAGCAATCAGCCCCAGCATTTT.

This clonotype appeared a few times. The chain carries TRBV5-1 and TRBJ2-7, with D perhaps TRBD1 or TRBD2 (5 bases each). Trimming cost V 3 bases and J 2 bases, with 15 bases left between them. Germline CDR1 SGHRS, CDR2 YFSETQ. This CDR3 comprises 15 residues. CDR3 nucleotide sequence: TGCGCCAGCAGCTCGAATCTAGGGACCCCCTACGAGCAGTACTTC. Translation gives CASSSNLGTPYEQYF. The complete variable domain, with remaining parts taken from reference TRBV5-1 and TRBJ2-7, reads KAGVTQTPRYLIKTRGQQVTLSCSPISGHRSVSWYQQTPGQGLQFLFEYFSETQRNKGNFPGRFSGRQFSNSRSEMNVSTLELGDSALYLCASSSNLGTPYEQYFGPGTRLTVT.

Only one count was recorded for this clonotype. CDR3 DNA sequence: TGCGCCAGCAGCTTGGAAGGTAAAGACTATGGCTACACCTTC. Its translation is CASSLEGKDYGYTF. The chain employs TRBV5-1 and TRBJ1-2; D not certain. V lost 0 bases to trimming and J lost 3 bases, with 9 bases between them. This CDR3 has 14 residues. Germline loops: CDR1 SGHRS, CDR2 YFSETQ.

This clonotype was seen more than once but under ten times. V is TRBV3-1 and J is TRBJ2-5, with D perhaps matching TRBD2 (5 bases). CDR3 length: 18 amino acids. V was pared by 1 base and J by 7 bases, with 25 bases between. Germline loops: CDR1 LGHDT, CDR2 YNNKEL (reference sequence). In DNA, the CDR3 is TGTGCCAGCAGCCAAGTAATCCTCGACCGACTGACTAAGAGGACCCAGTACTTC. It is translated as CASSQVILDRLTKRTQYF.

The chain is built from TRBV29-1 and TRBJ2-5; 7 nucleotides align to TRBD1. The ends lost 5 bases at V and 7 bases at J; junction bases unmatched: 10. The CDR3 totals 13 residues. Germline V CDR1 and CDR2: SQVTM, ANQGSEA. The CDR3 coding sequence is TGCAGCGTTTTCGAAGGGGGCGGTCGGACCCAGTACTTC. Translation gives CSVFEGGGRTQYF.

The chain uses TRBV18 and TRBJ2-5; unclear D gene. V lost 2 bases, J lost 1 base, and 8 bases lay in between. Germline V lookup: CDR1 KGHSH, CDR2 LQKENI. The CDR3 is made up of 14 amino acids. In nucleotides, the CDR3 is TGTGCCAGCTCACCAATTGGGCGCCAAGAGACCCAGTACTTC. It translates to CASSPIGRQETQYF.

This clonotype has more than one count but fewer than ten. The chain has TRBV3-1 and TRBJ2-3; a weak D match, TRBD2 (6 bases). Trimming took off 4 bases at V and 2 bases at J, with 10 bases between the two ends. The CDR3 covers 14 residues. Germline CDR1 LGHDT, CDR2 YNNKEL (reference sequence). This chain's CDR3 is CASSRGTFTDTQYF. As DNA, the CDR3 is TGTGCCAGCAGCCGCGGGACTTTCACAGATACGCAGTATTTT.

The J gene is TRBJ2-7, the V gene TRBV9; perhaps TRBD2 as D (5 bases). The ends were cut back, 1 base at V and 5 bases at J, with 13 bases in the middle. Germline V gene data show CDR1 as SGDLS and CDR2 as YYNGEE. The CDR3 spans 14 residues. CDR3 in amino acids: CASSVMGMGDEQYF. CDR3 coding DNA: TGTGCCAGCAGCGTAATGGGAATGGGAGACGAGCAGTACTTC. The full variable domain, with the rest looked up from reference TRBV9 and TRBJ2-7, is DSGVTQTPKHLITATGQRVTLRCSPRSGDLSVYWYQQSLDQGLQFLIQYYNGEERAKGNILERFSAQQFPDLHSELNLSSLELGDSALYFCASSVMGMGDEQYFGPGTRLTVT.

This clonotype has only a few counts. This chain uses TRBV12-3 or TRBV12-4 with TRBJ2-1; D possibly matches TRBD1 or TRBD2 (5 bases each). The last part of the DNA fits TRBJ2-5 better; the J call may be wrong. This CDR3 has 15 amino acids. This CDR3 is CASSLWGKGQETQYF. CDR3 sequence (DNA): TGTGCCAGCAGTTTATGGGGGAAGGGGCAAGAGACCCAGTACTTC.

This clonotype was counted a few times. The chain employs TRBV18 and TRBJ2-3, with 8 nucleotides matching TRBD1. The CDR3 runs to 18 residues. Germline values: CDR1 KGHSH, CDR2 LQKENI. Germline trimming cut 0 bases from V and 2 bases from J; bases unmatched to any gene: 10. The DNA of the CDR3 is TGTGCCAGCTCACCACCTGCGGGGACAGGAATACACACAGATACGCAGTATTTT. This translates into CASSPPAGTGIHTDTQYF.

This CDR3 reads CASSLEISYEQYF. CDR3 bases: TGCGCCAGCAGCTTGGAGATCTCCTACGAGCAGTACTTC. The rearrangement links TRBV5-1 to TRBJ2-5, with no clear D. The end of the DNA fits TRBJ2-7 better, so the J call may be wrong. The CDR3 length is 13 residues. Germline V gene lookup returns CDR1 SGHRS and CDR2 YFSETQ.

The CDR3 sequence is CASSVARLAAYNEQFF. The CDR3 DNA is TGTGCCAGCAGCGTGGCCCGACTAGCGGCCTACAATGAGCAGTTCTTC. The chain is built from TRBV9 and TRBJ2-1; TRBD2 agrees at 9 bases. The CDR3 has 16 amino acids. CDR1 and CDR2 (germline): SGDLS, YYNGEE. Germline trimming cut 2 bases from V and 2 bases from J; bases unmatched to any gene: 5.